The rows below give T cell receptor beta chains drawn from one sample of a study of CD8 T cell repertoires and HIV-1 epitope variants. These TCRs' antigens remain unknown. Some clones are missing from TCRdb's copy, which holds only in-frame ones; the method was immunoSEQ multiplex PCR. Of thousands of clones listed, 60% to 80% are singletons. The sample comprised cultured CD8+ T cells derived from PBMCs. The receptors originated from a male donor with HIV. Both conserved end residues are trimmed from each CDR3. Fields, in order: V gene, CDR3 protein.

>TRBV27
ASSLGGSEQY
>TRBV7-9
ASSPPTGQGLYEQY
>TRBV5-6
ASSLWTVNTEAF
>TRBV7-2
ASTLRENQPQH
>TRBV5-1
ASSLAGRDTGELF
>TRBV7-3
ASSSDRGETDTQY
>TRBV7-3
ASSFAENTEAF
>TRBV7-2
ASSLALLLETQY
>TRBV9
ASSAPLGNTQY
>TRBV27
ASKFRGSGEQY
>TRBV4-1
ASSQDRGYGYT
>TRBV7-6
ASSLQGLAGGNTDTQY
>TRBV28
ASSLLGGDTQY
>TRBV5-6
ASSLLRTEAF
>TRBV4-1
ASSQVTGERVY
>TRBV5-1
ASSFGWENTEAF
>TRBV27
ASSLSGGADTQY
>TRBV6-5
ASRGRQKNTGELF
>TRBV18
ASSPPQAGPLYQETQY
>TRBV10-3
AISGDPRDTGELF
>TRBV9
ASSPPLREPWEETQY
>TRBV19
ASKTGGNTEAF
>TRBV5-4
ASSLVAGVSGEQF
>TRBV7-7
ASSPGLAGAYEQY
>TRBV7-9
ASSLLAGEGNEQF
>TRBV1
TSSQGSGGQDTGELF
>TRBV19
ASSPPSGGHLFNSYEQY
>TRBV5-6
AAGAGGYEQY
>TRBV2
ASTAFHNQPQH
>TRBV11-2
ASSPIPWGSLEAF
>TRBV6-5
ASSYGQGSNQPQH
>TRBV5-5
ASSLGLALDTQY
>TRBV28
ASSLAENTEAF
>TRBV6-5
ASSYDGQYYEQY
>TRBV5-6
ASSPRRPNTEAF